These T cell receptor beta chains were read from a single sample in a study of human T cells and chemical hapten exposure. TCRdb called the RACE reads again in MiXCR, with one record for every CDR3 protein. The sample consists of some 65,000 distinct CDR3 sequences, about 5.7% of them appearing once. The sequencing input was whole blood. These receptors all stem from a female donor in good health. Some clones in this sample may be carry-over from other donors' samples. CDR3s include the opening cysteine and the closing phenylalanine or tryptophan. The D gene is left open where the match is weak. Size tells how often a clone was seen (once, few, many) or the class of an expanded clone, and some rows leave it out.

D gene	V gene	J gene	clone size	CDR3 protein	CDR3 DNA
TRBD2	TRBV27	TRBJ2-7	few	CASKGLGEYEQYF	TGTGCCAGCAAGGGACTAGGAGAGTACGAGCAGTACTTC
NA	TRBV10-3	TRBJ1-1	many	CAISAMDRLNTEAFF	TGTGCCATCAGCGCTATGGACAGATTGAACACTGAAGCTTTCTTT
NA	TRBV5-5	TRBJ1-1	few	CASSFSVPNTEAFF	TGTGCCAGCAGCTTTTCCGTACCGAACACTGAAGCTTTCTTT
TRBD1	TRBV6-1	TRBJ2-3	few	CASTPGQGKPDTQYF	TGTGCCAGCACCCCGGGACAGGGGAAGCCAGATACGCAGTATTTT
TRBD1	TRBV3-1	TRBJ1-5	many	CASSQQGTGLNQPQHF	TGTGCCAGCAGCCAACAGGGGACAGGGCTCAATCAGCCCCAGCATTTT
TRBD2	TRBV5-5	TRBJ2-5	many	CASSFRTSGLQETQYF	TGTGCCAGCAGCTTTAGGACTAGCGGCCTCCAAGAGACCCAGTACTTC
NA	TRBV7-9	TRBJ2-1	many	CASSLILAGSHNEQFF	TGTGCCAGCAGCTTAATTCTCGCAGGGAGCCACAATGAGCAGTTCTTC
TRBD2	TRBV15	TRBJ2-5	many	CATSRGLAEETQYF	TGTGCCACCAGCAGAGGACTAGCCGAAGAGACCCAGTACTTC
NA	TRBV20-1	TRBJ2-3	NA	CSARGWRGRTDTQYF	TGCAGTGCTAGAGGCTGGCGGGGGCGCACAGATACGCAGTATTTT
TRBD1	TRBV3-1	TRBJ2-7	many	CASSPGQVRTYEQYF	TGTGCCAGCAGCCCGGGACAGGTGAGGACCTACGAGCAGTACTTC
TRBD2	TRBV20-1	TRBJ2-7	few	CSAREGLAGSYEQYF	TGCAGTGCTAGAGAGGGACTAGCGGGGAGCTACGAGCAGTACTTC